This T cell receptor beta chain was captured by sequencing in a study of cytomegalovirus exposure and HLA in healthy donors (dated by TCRdb to about 2017). General notes on the study: An earlier analysis of roughly 500 of the donors reported 250 to 350 Gb of sequence data and 117 million unique TCR beta sequences obtained from approximately 180 million T cells. An early release covering roughly 600 HLA-typed donors comprised around 300 gigabases of sequencing data and roughly 85 million unique TCR sequences. Of the roughly 410 genotyped donors, 80% to 90% were placed in the genetic ancestry cluster associated with self-reported Caucasian donors. The aim of the study was to test whether cataloging public T cell receptors could identify signatures of past pathogen exposure. Using immunosequencing, the study profiled T cell repertoires from about 620 subjects and related those repertoires to cytomegalovirus serostatus. In addition to the first cohort of 650 to 800 subjects, a separate validation cohort of approximately 130 different subjects was used. To predict cytomegalovirus infection status, the study brought together high-throughput TCR immunosequencing, statistical association of individual TCRs with disease status, and machine learning. In a later analysis, previously published TCR beta repertoires from 666 donors were re-analyzed and high-resolution HLA genotyping was added so that TCR occurrence patterns could be studied. Rather than drawing on any new phenotypic data, the later analysis identified candidate immune exposures from TCR beta sequences and the way those sequences occurred across donors. An earlier analysis of fewer than 750 of the donors used high-throughput TCR beta sequencing to judge whether each TCR beta V gene segment behaved as functional or pseudogenic. Donor age, sex, ethnicity and CMV serostatus were compiled alongside the repertoire data. Genome-wide SNP genotypes for about three fifths of the roughly 700 donors were used in a later genetic analysis, which treated that subset as a discovery cohort. All discovery cohort repertoires had been generated using a single sequencing platform. HLA typing covered class I and class II loci at four-digit resolution. Typing coverage differed by locus: A, B, C, DRB1 and DQB1 were typed in about 620-640 donors, DQA1 in about 560, DPA1 in 600 to 610, and DPB1 in roughly 470. Because of strong linkage in the cohort, 4 to 6 DR-DQ haplotypes were treated as single units for association and clustering. Among 398 genotyped donors of the cohort, an average of approximately 230,000 unique TCR beta nucleotide sequences were sequenced per donor, around a sixth of them non-productive. What the authors observed across the whole study: According to the authors, the approach could potentially be generalized to other disease states and immunological phenotypes. In a later analysis, most CMV-associated TCR beta chains were found to appear HLA-restricted, with HLA associations seemingly driven largely by CMV exposure. The sequencing pipeline was judged likely to have produced a cluster of highly shared sequence variants as a technical artifact. The earlier analysis of nearly 600 of the donors excluded around 17 rarely observed V segments, including chromosome 9 orphons, because counts were too low. Some IMGT-functional V segments, including TRBV6-2 and TRBV6-3, could not be distinguished by the 87-base-pair reads and were therefore excluded. CMV serostatus was the only immune exposure information available for the cohort. An earlier analysis of some 590 of the donors showed that most TCR beta V segments appeared in productive rearrangements either about 87% or about 30% of the time, which broadly matched IMGT annotations. A later genetic analysis reported fewer N-insertions in productive TCRs among donors in an Asian-associated ancestry cluster than the roughly 650-donor mean. A further reported finding was that TCR beta sequences accurately predicted the HLA-A and HLA-B alleles for most subjects in the first cohort. Cytomegalovirus status was reported to be diagnosed by the classifier with high specificity and sensitivity in both the original and validation cohorts. Across donors, most TCR sequences were observed very rarely, whereas some public TCRs were present in many individuals. Linkage disequilibrium might explain the correlated functional status among segregating V segments, but an unknown experimental factor could not be ruled out. When HLA alleles, especially DR and DQ, strongly co-occurred, TCR associations were difficult to assign to individual alleles. Specific HLA alleles were associated with 15,000 to 20,000 TCR beta sequences at a false discovery rate of 0.05 in a later analysis. A later analysis found that TCR association rates varied across HLA loci, with DRB1 alleles showing the most associated TCRs and HLA-C alleles the fewest. This cohort had only TCR beta chains sequenced, and the lack of alpha or paired-chain data limited which features could be detected. Sequencing depth was assumed to be roughly uniform across donors in the presence/absence analyses, though that assumption may not hold. In vitro tests confirmed that three of the cytomegalovirus-associated TCR beta chains recognize cytomegalovirus antigens. In the study, around 150 TCR beta chains were listed as associated with cytomegalovirus. In a later analysis, HLA-associated TCR beta chains showed more clonal expansion and lower generation probabilities than non-associated chains that were equally common. Several of the top co-occurrence clusters appeared to be linked to parvovirus B19, influenza, CMV and Epstein-Barr virus, according to a later analysis. In a later genetic analysis, a missense DCLRE1C variant was associated with V-gene and J-gene trimming of TCR beta chains, and the association was replicated in an independent cohort. Because some donors lacked HLA typing at each locus, the association tests relied only on the typed subset.

Library creation used the immunoSEQ multiplex PCR assay. For the multiplex PCR, a mixture combining 60 forward primers for TCR Vbeta segments and 13 reverse primers for TCR Jbeta segments was used. The CDR3 region of rearranged TCR beta genes was amplified from genomic DNA by a multiplex PCR assay. On the Illumina HiSeq System, the amplified TCR beta libraries were sequenced as 87-base-pair reads. The paper's data handling went like this. A later analysis counted some 74 million unique TCR beta chains across the 550 to 700 repertoires, and 9.5 million to 11 million of these chains were shared by at least two donors. Raw reads were error-corrected and collapsed into unique sequences by a nearest-neighbor algorithm in which closely related sequences were merged to remove PCR and sequencing errors. Alignment of CDR3 sequences to IMGT reference sequences was used to assign V, D and J gene segments. Each retained sequence needed at least a six-nucleotide match to both a V gene segment and a J gene segment. Rearrangements were classified as productive when the CDR3 lacked stop codons and remained in frame with V and J, and all other rearrangements were classified as non-productive. CDR3 was defined according to IMGT convention as the region running from the second conserved V-encoded cysteine to the conserved J-encoded phenylalanine. Sequences without an unambiguous match to a single V gene segment were excluded from the earlier analysis of about 640 of the donors. An earlier analysis of a few hundred of the donors called V segments functional above 56.7% productive rearrangements and segregating when the between-donor standard deviation exceeded 5%. To diagnose cytomegalovirus status from the catalog of TCR beta chain sequences, a statistical classification framework was built. In a later analysis, V and J genes were assigned by comparing TCR nucleotide sequences against IMGT/GENE-DB human TR gene sequences. Using the TCRdist pipeline, a later analysis assigned CDR3 sequences along with most-parsimonious VDJ recombination scenarios. In a later analysis, each TCR beta chain was defined by its CDR3 amino acid sequence together with its V-gene family, and reads without a unique V-gene family were excluded. In a later analysis, around 650 highly shared, low-generation-probability nucleotide sequences were removed to address suspected cross-contamination and a sequencing artifact. A later analysis calculated a clonal expansion index for each public chain from normalized within-repertoire ranks of inferred template counts. Generation probabilities in a later analysis came from a VDJ recombination model fitted to out-of-frame rearrangements, and those results were checked against IGoR. A later analysis scored TCR-TCR, TCR-HLA and TCR-CMV co-occurrence with hypergeometric tests, applying a repertoire-size bias correction to TCR pairs. False discovery rates were estimated in a later analysis by permuting HLA or CMV assignments 20 times. A later analysis grouped co-occurring TCRs with DBSCAN, adding TCRdist sequence similarity when clustering within HLA-allele-positive subsets. Repertoires with fewer than 30,000 or more than 120,000 public chains, plus five repertoires with anomalous nucleotide sharing, were excluded from co-occurrence clustering. In TCRdb, the immuneACCESS table is reduced to in-frame sequences with V and J assigned. These tables do not hold every clone; where another copy was compared, an unresolved V gene accounts for under half, and the others remain unexplained. V and J calls and clone size are given by that table; D and trimming were obtained from the DNA. A total of more than 90,000 clones appear in this sample, about 78% of them only once. The ten largest clones represent over 3.5% of the sample.

The cohort consisted of hundreds of healthy bone marrow donors. Cohort members were all nominally healthy when sampled, although unrecorded immune exposures were likely present. The donor tested CMV seropositive, placing the donor among the 250 to 300 seropositive members of the cohort. A peripheral blood sample was collected from each donor, and TCR beta sequencing was performed on peripheral blood mononuclear cells. Genomic DNA extraction from the blood cell samples was performed with the Qiagen DNeasy Blood Extraction Kit. Measured from the cysteine to the phenylalanine, the CDR3 is 12 residues long. This entry keeps only the CDR3 DNA: 36 bases, framed from base 1. V was cut back by 6 bases and J by 3 bases, leaving a gap of 9 bases between them. The germline V gene yields SQVTM for CDR1 and ANQGSEA for CDR2. Comments on this clone: There is no known antigen for this receptor. Per-base qualities were not stored, and no clone one base away is much larger.

Sequencing was carried out using PBMCs. The clonotype originates from a woman aged 40 to 50 in good health and CMV-seropositive. The chain is encoded by TRBV29-1 joined to TRBJ2-1; confidence is insufficient to name the D gene. DNA sequence: TGCAGCGTCTCTCTGAGCTACAATGAGCAGTTCTTC. Its protein product is CSVSLSYNEQFF.